Listed below are T cell receptor beta chains from one sample, sequenced in a study of shared clonotypes between healthy human individuals. Here immunoSEQ multiplex PCR was the method, and the copy in TCRdb shows in-frame clones only, minus some. This sample has hundreds of thousands of clones; about 98% occur once, and the top ten carry more than 0.3%. The source material was naive CD8+ T cells sorted from blood. The receptors derive from a man aged 30 to 39 in good health. Each CDR3 is given with its conserved first and last residue. Each record gives: clone size, V gene, D gene, J gene, CDR3 protein, CDR3 DNA. The D gene is left open where the match is weak. Size is omitted from some rows. Given values are once, few, many or a class for expanded clones.

clone_size: -; v_call: TRBV13; d_call: -; j_call: TRBJ2-1; cdr3_aa: CASSLGLEQFF; cdr3_nt: TGTGCCAGCAGCTTAGGTCTTGAGCAGTTCTTC
clone_size: -; v_call: TRBV5-1; d_call: -; j_call: TRBJ2-1; cdr3_aa: CASSYSQPPGGLNEQFF; cdr3_nt: TGCGCCAGCAGCTATTCCCAACCTCCCGGGGGGCTCAATGAGCAGTTCTTC
clone_size: -; v_call: TRBV7-9; d_call: -; j_call: TRBJ2-3; cdr3_aa: CASSLVGFRSSTDTQYF; cdr3_nt: TGTGCCAGCAGCTTAGTCGGGTTTAGGTCTAGCACAGATACGCAGTATTTT
clone_size: -; v_call: TRBV5-1; d_call: -; j_call: TRBJ2-7; cdr3_aa: CASSLMRDPFVEQYF; cdr3_nt: TGCGCCAGCAGCTTGATGCGGGACCCCTTCGTAGAACAGTACTTC
clone_size: once; v_call: TRBV7-2; d_call: -; j_call: TRBJ1-5; cdr3_aa: CASSLRGGNQPQHF; cdr3_nt: TGTGCCAGCAGCTTAAGAGGGGGAAATCAGCCCCAGCATTTT
clone_size: -; v_call: TRBV5-4; d_call: -; j_call: TRBJ2-7; cdr3_aa: CASSLGTTYEQYF; cdr3_nt: TGTGCCAGCAGCCTGGGGACCACCTACGAGCAGTACTTC
clone_size: -; v_call: TRBV2; d_call: -; j_call: TRBJ1-5; cdr3_aa: CASEFYSNQPQHF; cdr3_nt: TGTGCCAGCGAATTCTATAGCAATCAGCCCCAGCATTTT
clone_size: -; v_call: TRBV28; d_call: TRBD1; j_call: TRBJ1-5; cdr3_aa: CATDPVDRAMNQPQHF; cdr3_nt: TGTGCCACCGACCCGGTAGACAGGGCTATGAATCAGCCCCAGCATTTT
clone_size: once; v_call: TRBV6-1; d_call: -; j_call: TRBJ2-5; cdr3_aa: CASSEDGRGQETQYF; cdr3_nt: TGTGCCAGCAGTGAAGACGGCAGGGGACAAGAGACCCAGTACTTC
clone_size: -; v_call: TRBV5-1; d_call: TRBD2; j_call: TRBJ2-3; cdr3_aa: CASSLDGTSGRISTDTQYF; cdr3_nt: TGCGCCAGCAGCTTGGACGGGACTAGCGGGAGGATCAGCACAGATACGCAGTATTTT
clone_size: -; v_call: TRBV27; d_call: -; j_call: TRBJ2-7; cdr3_aa: CASSLSTGEGYEQYF; cdr3_nt: TGTGCCAGCAGTTTATCGACAGGGGAGGGCTACGAGCAGTACTTC
clone_size: -; v_call: TRBV9; d_call: -; j_call: TRBJ2-7; cdr3_aa: CASSAPGALFHEQYF; cdr3_nt: TGTGCCAGCAGCGCCCCAGGTGCACTATTCCACGAGCAGTACTTC
clone_size: -; v_call: TRBV15; d_call: -; j_call: TRBJ2-7; cdr3_aa: CATSRVGTTYEQYF; cdr3_nt: TGTGCCACCAGCAGAGTTGGGACGACATACGAGCAGTACTTC
clone_size: -; v_call: TRBV27; d_call: -; j_call: TRBJ1-4; cdr3_aa: CASSLGPGVSEKLFF; cdr3_nt: TGTGCCAGCAGTTTAGGTCCGGGGGTTTCTGAAAAACTGTTTTTT
clone_size: -; v_call: TRBV7-2; d_call: -; j_call: TRBJ2-7; cdr3_aa: CASSLVATVYEQYF; cdr3_nt: TGTGCCAGCAGCTTAGTAGCAACCGTCTACGAGCAGTACTTC
clone_size: -; v_call: TRBV5-1; d_call: TRBD1; j_call: TRBJ1-2; cdr3_aa: CASSFGTGMYGYTF; cdr3_nt: TGCGCCAGCAGCTTCGGGACAGGGATGTATGGCTACACCTTC
clone_size: -; v_call: TRBV7-9; d_call: TRBD1; j_call: TRBJ1-5; cdr3_aa: CASSLVGQGFEQPQHF; cdr3_nt: TGTGCCAGCAGCTTAGTCGGACAGGGATTTGAACAGCCCCAGCATTTT
clone_size: -; v_call: TRBV27; d_call: TRBD1; j_call: TRBJ2-7; cdr3_aa: CASSTGTGPLNEQYF; cdr3_nt: TGTGCCAGCAGTACCGGGACAGGGCCACTGAACGAGCAGTACTTC
clone_size: -; v_call: TRBV7-6; d_call: TRBD1; j_call: TRBJ2-2; cdr3_aa: CASSLGTGNTGELFF; cdr3_nt: TGTGCCAGCAGCTTAGGGACAGGGAACACCGGGGAGCTGTTTTTT
clone_size: -; v_call: TRBV6-1; d_call: -; j_call: TRBJ2-7; cdr3_aa: CASSDKSGTPYEQYF; cdr3_nt: TGTGCCAGCAGTGACAAATCCGGGACACCCTACGAGCAGTACTTC
clone_size: -; v_call: TRBV10-1; d_call: -; j_call: TRBJ2-7; cdr3_aa: CASSDGLGGYEQYF; cdr3_nt: TGCGCCAGCAGTGACGGGTTAGGGGGATACGAGCAGTACTTC
clone_size: -; v_call: TRBV27; d_call: -; j_call: TRBJ2-1; cdr3_aa: CASRKGGTEQFF; cdr3_nt: TGTGCCAGCAGGAAGGGGGGAACAGAGCAGTTCTTC
clone_size: -; v_call: TRBV11-2; d_call: -; j_call: TRBJ1-3; cdr3_aa: CASSLGQVSTNTIYF; cdr3_nt: TGTGCCAGCAGCTTAGGCCAGGTCTCGACGAACACCATATATTTT
clone_size: -; v_call: TRBV5-1; d_call: -; j_call: TRBJ2-7; cdr3_aa: CASSLEGSPYEQYF; cdr3_nt: TGCGCCAGCAGCTTGGAAGGGTCCCCCTACGAGCAGTACTTC
clone_size: -; v_call: TRBV5-1; d_call: TRBD2; j_call: TRBJ2-3; cdr3_aa: CASRAGLAGLDTQYF; cdr3_nt: TGCGCCAGCAGGGCGGGACTAGCGGGACTAGATACGCAGTATTTT
clone_size: -; v_call: TRBV4-3; d_call: -; j_call: TRBJ1-5; cdr3_aa: CASSQEWFGNQPQHF; cdr3_nt: TGCGCCAGCAGCCAAGAGTGGTTCGGAAATCAGCCCCAGCATTTT
clone_size: -; v_call: TRBV5-5; d_call: TRBD1; j_call: TRBJ2-1; cdr3_aa: CASSRGQVYNEQFF; cdr3_nt: TGTGCCAGCAGCAGGGGACAGGTCTACAATGAGCAGTTCTTC
clone_size: -; v_call: TRBV6-6; d_call: -; j_call: TRBJ2-4; cdr3_aa: CASSWTARKNIQYF; cdr3_nt: TGTGCCAGCAGTTGGACGGCGCGCAAAAACATTCAGTACTTC
clone_size: -; v_call: TRBV29-1; d_call: -; j_call: TRBJ1-2; cdr3_aa: CSVEAGSIYGYTF; cdr3_nt: TGCAGCGTTGAAGCGGGCTCAATCTATGGCTACACCTTC
clone_size: -; v_call: TRBV4-2; d_call: TRBD1; j_call: TRBJ1-4; cdr3_aa: CASSQGAGTGAEKLFF; cdr3_nt: TGTGCCAGCAGCCAGGGCGCCGGGACAGGGGCTGAAAAACTGTTTTTT
clone_size: -; v_call: TRBV29-1; d_call: TRBD2; j_call: TRBJ2-5; cdr3_aa: CSVRLAVEETQYF; cdr3_nt: TGCAGCGTTAGACTAGCGGTAGAGGAGACCCAGTACTTC
clone_size: -; v_call: TRBV4-1; d_call: TRBD2; j_call: TRBJ2-1; cdr3_aa: CASSRITSVYNEQFF; cdr3_nt: TGCGCCAGCAGCCGGATAACTAGCGTCTACAATGAGCAGTTCTTC
clone_size: -; v_call: TRBV7-9; d_call: -; j_call: TRBJ2-1; cdr3_aa: CASSFDDNEQFF; cdr3_nt: TGTGCCAGCAGCTTCGACGACAATGAGCAGTTCTTC
clone_size: few; v_call: TRBV5-1; d_call: TRBD1; j_call: TRBJ2-2; cdr3_aa: CASSLEGATGELFF; cdr3_nt: TGCGCCAGCAGCTTGGAGGGGGCGACCGGGGAGCTGTTTTTT
clone_size: -; v_call: TRBV28; d_call: TRBD2; j_call: TRBJ2-3; cdr3_aa: CASAVGLPTDTQYF; cdr3_nt: TGTGCCAGTGCGGTGGGACTACCCACAGATACGCAGTATTTT
clone_size: -; v_call: TRBV6-5; d_call: -; j_call: TRBJ2-1; cdr3_aa: CASSYNVGAANEQFF; cdr3_nt: TGTGCCAGCAGTTATAATGTGGGGGCAGCCAATGAGCAGTTCTTC
clone_size: -; v_call: TRBV5-1; d_call: -; j_call: TRBJ2-5; cdr3_aa: CASSFLPGEETQYF; cdr3_nt: TGCGCCAGCAGCTTTCTCCCAGGAGAAGAGACCCAGTACTTC
clone_size: -; v_call: TRBV5-1; d_call: TRBD2; j_call: TRBJ2-7; cdr3_aa: CASSAGTSGRINYEQYF; cdr3_nt: TGCGCCAGCAGCGCTGGGACTAGCGGGAGGATTAATTACGAGCAGTACTTC